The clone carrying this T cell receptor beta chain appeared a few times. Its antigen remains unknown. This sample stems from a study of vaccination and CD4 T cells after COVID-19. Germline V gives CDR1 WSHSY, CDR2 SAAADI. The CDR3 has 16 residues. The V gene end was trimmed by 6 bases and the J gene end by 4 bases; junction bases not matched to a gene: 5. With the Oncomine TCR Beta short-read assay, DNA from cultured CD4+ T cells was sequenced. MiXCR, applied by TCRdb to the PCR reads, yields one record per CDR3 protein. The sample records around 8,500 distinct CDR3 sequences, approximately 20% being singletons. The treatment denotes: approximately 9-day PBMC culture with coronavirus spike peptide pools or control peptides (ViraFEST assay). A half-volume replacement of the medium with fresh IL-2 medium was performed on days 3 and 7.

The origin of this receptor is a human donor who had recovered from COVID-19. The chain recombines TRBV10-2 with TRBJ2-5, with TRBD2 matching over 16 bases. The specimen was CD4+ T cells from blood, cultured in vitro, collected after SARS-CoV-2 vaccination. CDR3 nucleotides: TGCGCCAGCAGCCGGGGACTAGCGGGAGGGGTAGAGACCCAGTACTTC. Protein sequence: CASSRGLAGGVETQYF.